This T cell receptor (beta chain) was profiled in a study of blood T cell repertoires in COVID-19. Study details: Italy, Spain and the United States were the sources of the convalescent and acute COVID-19 samples. PBMCs, B-cell-depleted T cells, or T cells provided the cDNA or gDNA that made up the material.

In the authors' methods: Reference gene primer amplification gave estimated nucleated cell counts. TCRdb's table, derived via immunoSEQ multiplex PCR, lists solely in-frame clones and lacks some. The DNA was the basis for D and trimming; V, J and clone size are from that table. Among tens of thousands of clones listed, over 70% were seen once. V was trimmed by 1 base and J by 5 bases, leaving 12 bases between them. CDR3 length equals 15 residues. Germline loops: CDR1 SNHLY, CDR2 FYNNEI. The chain recombines TRBV2 with TRBJ1-5, with D perhaps TRBD1 (5 bases). This receptor was identified in a woman older than 75 with acute or convalescent COVID-19. The sequencing input was peripheral blood. CDR3 protein: CASSEGGREDQPQHF. The DNA for the CDR3 is TGTGCCAGCAGTGAAGGCGGCAGGGAAGATCAGCCCCAGCATTTT.